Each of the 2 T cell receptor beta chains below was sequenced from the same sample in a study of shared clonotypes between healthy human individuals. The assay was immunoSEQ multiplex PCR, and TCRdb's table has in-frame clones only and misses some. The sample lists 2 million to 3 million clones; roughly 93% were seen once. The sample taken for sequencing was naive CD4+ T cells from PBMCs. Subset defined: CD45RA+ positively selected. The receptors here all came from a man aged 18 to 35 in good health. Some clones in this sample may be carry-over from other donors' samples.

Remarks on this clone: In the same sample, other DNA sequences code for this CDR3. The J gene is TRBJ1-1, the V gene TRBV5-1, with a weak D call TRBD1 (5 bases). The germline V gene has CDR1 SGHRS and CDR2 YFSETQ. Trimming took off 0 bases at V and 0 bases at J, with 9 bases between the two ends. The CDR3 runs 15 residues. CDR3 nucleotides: TGCGCCAGCAGCTTGGTGGGGGGATTGAACACTGAAGCTTTCTTT. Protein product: CASSLVGGLNTEAFF.

CDR3 nucleotide sequence: TGTGCCAGCAGCTTAGAGGTGGACAGGCTAACCTACAATGAGCAGTTCTTC. It codes for CASSLEVDRLTYNEQFF. The rearrangement links TRBV7-2 to TRBJ2-1, with TRBD1 matching 7 bases. V trimming: 1 base; J trimming: 2 bases; junction bases outside the gene matches: 8. Looked up from germline, CDR1 is SGHTA and CDR2 is FQGNSA. This CDR3 has 17 residues. The variable domain in full, with the rest retrieved from reference TRBV7-2 and TRBJ2-1, is GAGVSQSPSNKVTEKGKDVELRCDPISGHTALYWYRQSLGQGLEFLIYFQGNSAPDKSGLPSDRFSAERTGGSVSTLTIQRTQQEDSAVYLCASSLEVDRLTYNEQFFGPGTRLTVL.